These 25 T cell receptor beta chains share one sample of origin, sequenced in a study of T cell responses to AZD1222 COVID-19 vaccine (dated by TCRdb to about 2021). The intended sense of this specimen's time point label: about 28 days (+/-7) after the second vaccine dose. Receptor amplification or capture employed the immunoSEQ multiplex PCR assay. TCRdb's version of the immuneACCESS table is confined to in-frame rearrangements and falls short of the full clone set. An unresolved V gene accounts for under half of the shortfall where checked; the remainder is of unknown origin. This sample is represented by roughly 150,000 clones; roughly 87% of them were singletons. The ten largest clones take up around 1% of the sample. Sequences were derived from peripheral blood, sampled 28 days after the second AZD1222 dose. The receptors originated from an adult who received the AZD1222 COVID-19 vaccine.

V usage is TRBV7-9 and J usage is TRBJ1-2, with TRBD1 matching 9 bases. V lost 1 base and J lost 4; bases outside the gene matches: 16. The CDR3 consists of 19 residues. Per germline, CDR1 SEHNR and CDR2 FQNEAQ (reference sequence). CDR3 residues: CASSLGRRGQGPSSYGYTF. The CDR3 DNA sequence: TGTGCCAGCAGCTTAGGGAGGCGGGGACAGGGACCTTCTAGCTATGGCTACACCTTC. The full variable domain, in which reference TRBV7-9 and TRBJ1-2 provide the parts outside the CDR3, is DTGVSQNPRHKITKRGQNVTFRCDPISEHNRLYWYRQTLGQGPEFLTYFQNEAQLEKSRLLSDRFSAERPKGSFSTLEIQRTEQGDSAMYLCASSLGRRGQGPSSYGYTFGSGTRLTVV.

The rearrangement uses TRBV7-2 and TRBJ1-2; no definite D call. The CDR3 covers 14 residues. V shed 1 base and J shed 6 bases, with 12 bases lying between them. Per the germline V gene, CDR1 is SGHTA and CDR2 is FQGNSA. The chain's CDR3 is CASSLDGNSHGYTF. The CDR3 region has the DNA TGTGCCAGCAGCTTAGATGGCAACAGCCATGGCTACACCTTC.

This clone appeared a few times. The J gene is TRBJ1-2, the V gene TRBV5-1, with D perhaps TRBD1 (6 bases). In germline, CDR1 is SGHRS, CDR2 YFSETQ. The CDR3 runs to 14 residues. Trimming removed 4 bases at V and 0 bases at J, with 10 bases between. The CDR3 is CASSPTGANYGYTF. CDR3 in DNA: TGCGCCAGCAGCCCGACAGGCGCTAACTATGGCTACACCTTC.

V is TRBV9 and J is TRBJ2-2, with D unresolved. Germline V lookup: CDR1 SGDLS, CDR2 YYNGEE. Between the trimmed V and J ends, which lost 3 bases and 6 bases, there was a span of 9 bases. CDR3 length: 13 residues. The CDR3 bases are TGTGCCAGCAGCGCCCTAGAGGCCGGGGAGCTGTTTTTT. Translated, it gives CASSALEAGELFF.

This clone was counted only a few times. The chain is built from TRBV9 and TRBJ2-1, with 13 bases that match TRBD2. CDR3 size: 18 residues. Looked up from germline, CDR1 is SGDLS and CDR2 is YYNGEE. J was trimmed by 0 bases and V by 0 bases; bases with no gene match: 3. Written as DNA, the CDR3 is TGTGCCAGCAGCGTAGCGACTAGCGGGGGGTTCTCCTACAATGAGCAGTTCTTC. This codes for CASSVATSGGFSYNEQFF.

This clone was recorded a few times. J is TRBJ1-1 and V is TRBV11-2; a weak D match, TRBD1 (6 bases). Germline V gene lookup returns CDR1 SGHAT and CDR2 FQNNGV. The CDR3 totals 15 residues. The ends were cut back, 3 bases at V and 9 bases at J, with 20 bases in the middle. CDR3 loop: CASSLNPRGMVKAFF. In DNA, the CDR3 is TGTGCCAGCAGCTTGAACCCCAGGGGAATGGTGAAAGCTTTCTTT.

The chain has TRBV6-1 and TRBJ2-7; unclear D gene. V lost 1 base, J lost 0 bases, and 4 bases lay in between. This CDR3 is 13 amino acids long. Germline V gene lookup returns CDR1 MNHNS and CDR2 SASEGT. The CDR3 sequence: CASSEVISYEQYF. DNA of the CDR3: TGTGCCAGCAGTGAAGTGATCTCCTACGAGCAGTACTTC.

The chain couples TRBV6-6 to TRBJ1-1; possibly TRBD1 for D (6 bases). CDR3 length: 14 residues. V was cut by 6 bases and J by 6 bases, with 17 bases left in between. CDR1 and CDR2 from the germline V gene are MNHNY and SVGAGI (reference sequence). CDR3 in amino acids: CASRVAGALPEAFF. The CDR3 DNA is TGTGCCAGCAGGGTCGCAGGGGCACTCCCTGAAGCTTTCTTT.

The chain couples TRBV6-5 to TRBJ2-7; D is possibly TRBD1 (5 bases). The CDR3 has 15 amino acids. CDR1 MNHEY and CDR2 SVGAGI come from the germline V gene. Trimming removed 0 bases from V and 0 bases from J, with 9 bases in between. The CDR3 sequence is CASSYSTASSYEQYF. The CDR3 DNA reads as TGTGCCAGCAGTTACTCGACAGCCAGCTCCTACGAGCAGTACTTC.

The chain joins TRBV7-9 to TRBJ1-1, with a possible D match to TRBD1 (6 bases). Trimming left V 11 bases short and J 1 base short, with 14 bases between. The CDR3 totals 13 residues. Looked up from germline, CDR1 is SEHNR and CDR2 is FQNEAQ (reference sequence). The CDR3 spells CASQGLGNTEAFF. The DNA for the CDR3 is TGTGCCTCCCAGGGGCTAGGGAACACTGAAGCTTTCTTT.

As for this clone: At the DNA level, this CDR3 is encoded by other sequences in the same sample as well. The CDR3 reads CASSLGYGYTF. Here the CDR3 DNA reads TGTGCCAGCAGCCTAGGCTATGGCTACACCTTC. This rearrangement joins TRBV5-4 to TRBJ1-2; D is unresolved. The CDR3 extends over 11 amino acids. V shed 4 bases and J shed 4 bases, with 5 bases lying between them. Germline lookup yields CDR1 SGHNT and CDR2 YYREEE (reference sequence).

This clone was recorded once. The CDR3 protein is CASSPRSAGGHSIQYF. DNA for the CDR3: TGTGCCAGCAGCCCCAGGTCGGCGGGGGGGCATTCCATTCAGTACTTC. The V gene is TRBV3-1 (or the pseudogene TRBV3-2), the J gene TRBJ2-4; TRBD2 agrees at 9 bases. The CDR3 spans 16 residues. The V gene's germline CDR1 is LGHDT and CDR2 YNNKEL (reference sequence). Losses at the gene ends were 4 bases for V and 9 bases for J; bases not matched to a gene: 13.

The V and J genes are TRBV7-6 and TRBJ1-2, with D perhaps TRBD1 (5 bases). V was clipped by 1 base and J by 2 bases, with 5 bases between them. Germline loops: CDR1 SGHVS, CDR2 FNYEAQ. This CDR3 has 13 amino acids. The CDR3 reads CASSLGGNYGYTF. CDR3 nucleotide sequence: TGTGCCAGCAGCTTAGGGGGGAACTATGGCTACACCTTC.

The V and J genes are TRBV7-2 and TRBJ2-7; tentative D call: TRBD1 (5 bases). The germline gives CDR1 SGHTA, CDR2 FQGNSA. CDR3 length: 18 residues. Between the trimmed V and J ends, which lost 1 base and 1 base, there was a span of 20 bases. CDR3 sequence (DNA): TGTGCCAGCAGCTTAGGCGTCTTTCAGGGTTTCGATTCCTACGAGCAGTACTTC. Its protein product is CASSLGVFQGFDSYEQYF.

The DNA of the CDR3 is TGTGCCAGTGGGACTTTCCCCTACAATGAGCAGTTCTTC. This translates into CASGTFPYNEQFF. V is TRBV12-3 or TRBV12-4 and J is TRBJ2-1, with a tentative D call TRBD2 (6 bases). This CDR3 is built from 13 residues. V lost 9 bases and J 2 bases, leaving 11 bases between the germline ends.

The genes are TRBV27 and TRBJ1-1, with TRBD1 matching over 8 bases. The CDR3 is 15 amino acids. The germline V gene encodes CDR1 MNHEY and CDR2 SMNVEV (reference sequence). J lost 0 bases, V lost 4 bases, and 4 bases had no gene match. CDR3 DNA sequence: TGTGCCAGCAGTTCGCAGGGGGCTTTGAACACTGAAGCTTTCTTT. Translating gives CASSSQGALNTEAFF.

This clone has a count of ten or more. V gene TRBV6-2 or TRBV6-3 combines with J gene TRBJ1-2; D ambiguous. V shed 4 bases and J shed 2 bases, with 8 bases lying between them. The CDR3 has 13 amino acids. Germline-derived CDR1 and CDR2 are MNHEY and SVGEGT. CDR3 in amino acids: CASSLAENYGYTF. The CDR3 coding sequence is TGTGCCAGCAGTTTGGCGGAGAACTATGGCTACACCTTC.

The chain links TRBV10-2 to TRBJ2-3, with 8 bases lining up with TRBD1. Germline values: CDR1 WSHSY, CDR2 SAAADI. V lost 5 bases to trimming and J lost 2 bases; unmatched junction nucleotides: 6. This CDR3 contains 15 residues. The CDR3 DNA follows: TGCGCCAGCAGTAAGGGACAGGAAAACACAGATACGCAGTATTTT. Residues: CASSKGQENTDTQYF.

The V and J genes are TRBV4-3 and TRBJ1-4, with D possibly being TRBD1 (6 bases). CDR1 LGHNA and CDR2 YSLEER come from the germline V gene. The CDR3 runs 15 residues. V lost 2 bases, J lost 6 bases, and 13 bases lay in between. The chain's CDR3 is CASSQQGKTHEKLFF. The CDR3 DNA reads TGCGCCAGCAGCCAACAGGGGAAGACCCATGAAAAACTGTTTTTT.

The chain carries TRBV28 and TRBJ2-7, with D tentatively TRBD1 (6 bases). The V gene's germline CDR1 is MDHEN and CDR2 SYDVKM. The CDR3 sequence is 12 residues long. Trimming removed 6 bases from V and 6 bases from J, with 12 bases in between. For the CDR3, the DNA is TGTGCCAGCAGAACACAGGGACCCGAGCAGTACTTC. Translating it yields CASRTQGPEQYF.

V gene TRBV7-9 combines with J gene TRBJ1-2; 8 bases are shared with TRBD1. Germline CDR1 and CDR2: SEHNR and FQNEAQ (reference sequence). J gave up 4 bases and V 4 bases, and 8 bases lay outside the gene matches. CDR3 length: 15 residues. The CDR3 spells CASSSTDRAFYGYTF. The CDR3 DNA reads TGTGCCAGCAGCTCGACGGACAGGGCCTTCTATGGCTACACCTTC.

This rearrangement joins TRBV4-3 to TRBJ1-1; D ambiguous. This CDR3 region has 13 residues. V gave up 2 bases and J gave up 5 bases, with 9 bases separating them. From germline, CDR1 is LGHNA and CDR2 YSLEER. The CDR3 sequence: CASSQSWVTEAFF. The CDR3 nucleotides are TGCGCCAGCAGCCAATCGTGGGTGACTGAAGCTTTCTTT.

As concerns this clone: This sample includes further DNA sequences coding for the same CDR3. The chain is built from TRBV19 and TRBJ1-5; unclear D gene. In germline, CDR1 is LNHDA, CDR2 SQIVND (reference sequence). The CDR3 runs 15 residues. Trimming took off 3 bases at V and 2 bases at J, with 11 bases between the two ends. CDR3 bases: TGTGCCAGTAGTATCGGGGATTATGGCAATCAGCCCCAGCATTTT. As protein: CASSIGDYGNQPQHF.

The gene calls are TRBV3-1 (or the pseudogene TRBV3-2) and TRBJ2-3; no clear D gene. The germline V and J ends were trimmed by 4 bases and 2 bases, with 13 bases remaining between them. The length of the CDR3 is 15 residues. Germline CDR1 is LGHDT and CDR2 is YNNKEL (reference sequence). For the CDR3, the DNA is TGTGCCAGCAGCCTTACTTACACCTCCACAGATACGCAGTATTTT. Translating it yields CASSLTYTSTDTQYF.

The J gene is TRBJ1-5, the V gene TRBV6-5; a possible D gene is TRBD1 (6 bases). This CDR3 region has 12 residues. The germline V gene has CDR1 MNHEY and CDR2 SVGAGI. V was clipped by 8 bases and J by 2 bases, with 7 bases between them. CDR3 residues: CASRTGNQPQHF. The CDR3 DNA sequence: TGTGCCAGCCGGACAGGCAATCAGCCCCAGCATTTT.